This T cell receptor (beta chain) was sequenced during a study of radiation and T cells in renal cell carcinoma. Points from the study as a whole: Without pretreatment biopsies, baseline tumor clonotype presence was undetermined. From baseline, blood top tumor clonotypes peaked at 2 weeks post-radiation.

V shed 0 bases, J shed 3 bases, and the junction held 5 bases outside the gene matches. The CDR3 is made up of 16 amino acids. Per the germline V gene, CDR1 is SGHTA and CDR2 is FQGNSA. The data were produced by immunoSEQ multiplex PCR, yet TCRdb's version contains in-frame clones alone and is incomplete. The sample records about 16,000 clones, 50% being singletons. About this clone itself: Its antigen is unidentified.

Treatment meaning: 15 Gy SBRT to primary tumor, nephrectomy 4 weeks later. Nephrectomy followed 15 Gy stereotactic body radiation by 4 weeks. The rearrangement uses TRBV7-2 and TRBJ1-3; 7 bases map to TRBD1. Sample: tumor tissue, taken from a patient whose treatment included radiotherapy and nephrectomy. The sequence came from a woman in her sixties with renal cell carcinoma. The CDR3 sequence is CASSLAGRGNGNTIYF. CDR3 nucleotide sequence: TGTGCCAGCAGCTTAGCGGGCAGGGGGAATGGAAACACCATATATTTT.